This TCR beta chain was profiled in a study of Graves' ophthalmopathy and Graves' hyperthyroidism. Amplifying from RNA transcripts, the study obtained TCR beta CDR3 regions. HTBI-primed RT-PCR formed the first round, and a multiplex PCR formed the second. A single record per CDR3 protein comes from TCRdb applying MiXCR to the multiplex PCR reads. Of approximately 160,000 distinct CDR3 sequences detected, approximately 40% appear once; the ten largest clones hold over 7%. This CDR3 contains 14 residues. V lost 9 bases to trimming and J lost 7 bases; unmatched junction nucleotides: 8. Germline V CDR1 and CDR2: ENHRY, SYGVKD. This clonotype was detected ten times or more.

The sample was peripheral blood. The source is a man aged 25-40 years with Graves' ophthalmopathy. The chain is built from TRBV10-3 and TRBJ1-5; TRBD1 agrees at 11 bases. The CDR3 sequence is CAIASDRGQQPQHF. The CDR3 coding sequence is TGTGCCATTGCCTCGGACAGGGGGCAGCAGCCCCAGCATTTT.